This TCR beta chain was sequenced in a study of naive and memory T cell subsets. This clonotype was seen a handful of times. The antigen remains undetermined. An equimolar mix of two oligonucleotides served as the beta constant-region primer for TRBC1 and TRBC2. The ligated cDNA underwent four PCR rounds using SP2 and nested alpha and beta constant-region primers. TCRdb reanalysed the UMI-ligation and nested PCR reads using MiXCR and keeps one entry per CDR3 protein. The sample shows 95,000 to 150,000 distinct CDR3 sequences, over 30% of them seen only once. General observations from the study: Naive and memory subsets had different power law exponents for TCR abundance.

This CDR3 contains 15 residues. V shed 2 bases and J 7 bases; nucleotides not matched to a gene: 10. Germline CDR1 and CDR2: DFQATT and SNEGSKA (reference sequence). The sequence came from a human donor in good health. The sequencing input was central memory CD4+ T cells from blood. This sequence joins TRBV20-1 and TRBJ2-1, with 8 bases aligning to TRBD2. The CDR3 spells CSARRAGTRGNEQFF. The CDR3 coding sequence is TGCAGTGCTAGACGCGCCGGGACTAGGGGTAATGAGCAGTTCTTC.